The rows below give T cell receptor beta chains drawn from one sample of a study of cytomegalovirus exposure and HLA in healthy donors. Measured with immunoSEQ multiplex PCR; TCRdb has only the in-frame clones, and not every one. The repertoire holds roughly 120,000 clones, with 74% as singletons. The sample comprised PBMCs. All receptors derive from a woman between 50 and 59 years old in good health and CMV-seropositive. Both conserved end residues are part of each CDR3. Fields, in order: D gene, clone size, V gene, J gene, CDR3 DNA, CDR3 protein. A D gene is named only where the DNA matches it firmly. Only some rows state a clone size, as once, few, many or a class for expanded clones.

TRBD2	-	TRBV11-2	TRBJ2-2	TGTGCCAGCAGCTCAAGGGGACTAGCGGGGGATCACGGGGAGCTGTTTTTT	CASSSRGLAGDHGELFF
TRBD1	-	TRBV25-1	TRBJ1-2	TGTGCCAGCAGTGACCCTGCGACAGGGGTTAGCTATGGCTACACCTTC	CASSDPATGVSYGYTF
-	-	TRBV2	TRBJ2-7	TGTGCCAGCAGTATGGGGAGCCCCTCCGAGCAGTACTTC	CASSMGSPSEQYF
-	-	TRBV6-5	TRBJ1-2	TGTGCCAGCAGTTCACCAGGGGACTATGGCTACACCTTC	CASSSPGDYGYTF
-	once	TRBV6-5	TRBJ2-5	TGTGCCAGCAGTTACACCGGAGCAGGGCACCAGACCCAGTACTTC	CASSYTGAGHQTQYF
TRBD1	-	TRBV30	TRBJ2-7	TGTGCCTGGAGTGTACCCCGGACAGGGGGATTTAGGCAGTACTTC	CAWSVPRTGGFRQYF
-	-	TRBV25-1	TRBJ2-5	TGTGCCAGCAGTGAAGACATCACTCAAGAGACCCAGTACTTC	CASSEDITQETQYF
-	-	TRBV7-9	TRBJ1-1	TGTGCCAGCAGCTTAGTGTCCCTTAATGAAGCTTTCTTT	CASSLVSLNEAFF
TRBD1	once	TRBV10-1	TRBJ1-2	TGCGCCAGCAGTGCAGGACAGGACGCGAACTATGGCTACACCTTC	CASSAGQDANYGYTF
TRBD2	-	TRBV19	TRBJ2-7	TGTGCCAGTAGTTCCGGGACTAGCCTAAACGAGCAGTACTTC	CASSSGTSLNEQYF
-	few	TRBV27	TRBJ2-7	TGTGCCAGCAGTCTGACAGTTATCTCCTACGAGCAGTACTTC	CASSLTVISYEQYF
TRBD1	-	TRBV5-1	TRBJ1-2	TGCGCCAGCAGCCCAGACAGGGTTGGCTACACCTTC	CASSPDRVGYTF
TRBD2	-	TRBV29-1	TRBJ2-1	TGCAGCGTGGGGGGCACTAGCGGGAGAGGGGATGAGCAGTTCTTC	CSVGGTSGRGDEQFF
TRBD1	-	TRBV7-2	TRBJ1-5	TGTGCCAGCAGCGAAACTTATTGGCCACAGGGGCGTCAGCCCCAGCATTTT	CASSETYWPQGRQPQHF
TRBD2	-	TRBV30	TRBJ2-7	TGTGCCTGGAACCCCGGGGGGGTATTGTACGAGCAGTACTTC	CAWNPGGVLYEQYF
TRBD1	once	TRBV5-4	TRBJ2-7	TGTGCCAGCAGCTTGACCGGGACAGGGGCCTCCTACGAGCAGTACTTC	CASSLTGTGASYEQYF
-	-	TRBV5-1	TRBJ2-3	TGCGCCAGCAGCTTGGTCACCCGTTCCGAGGCAGATACGCAGTATTTT	CASSLVTRSEADTQYF
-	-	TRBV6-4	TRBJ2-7	TGTGCCAGCAGGAGCGGTTCAACCTACGAGCAGTACTTC	CASRSGSTYEQYF
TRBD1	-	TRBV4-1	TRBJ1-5	TGCGCCAGCAGCCAAGATAGGACGGACAGGGATCAGCCCCAGCATTTT	CASSQDRTDRDQPQHF